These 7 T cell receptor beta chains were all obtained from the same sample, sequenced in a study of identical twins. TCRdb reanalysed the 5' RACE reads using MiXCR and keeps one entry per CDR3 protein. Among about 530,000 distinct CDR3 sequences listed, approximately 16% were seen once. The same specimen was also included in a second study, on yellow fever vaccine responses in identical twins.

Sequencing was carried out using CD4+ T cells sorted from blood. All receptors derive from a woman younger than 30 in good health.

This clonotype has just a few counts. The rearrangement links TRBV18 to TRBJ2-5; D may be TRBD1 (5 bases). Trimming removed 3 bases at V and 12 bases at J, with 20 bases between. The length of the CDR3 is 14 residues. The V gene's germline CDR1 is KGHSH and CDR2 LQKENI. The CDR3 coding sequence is TGTGCCAGCTCACCCCCCGAAGGGGTGTCCTCCAAGTACTTC. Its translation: CASSPPEGVSSKYF.

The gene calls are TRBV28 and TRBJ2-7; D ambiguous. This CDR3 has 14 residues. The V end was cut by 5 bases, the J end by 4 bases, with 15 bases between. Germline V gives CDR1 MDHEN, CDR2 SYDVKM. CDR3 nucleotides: TGTGCCAGCAGTAAGCCCGGAAACCAATACGAGCAGTACTTC. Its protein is CASSKPGNQYEQYF.

The CDR3 here is CSARPGTTDTQYF. DNA of the CDR3: TGCAGTGCTAGGCCAGGGACCACAGATACGCAGTATTTT. This chain uses TRBV20-1 with TRBJ2-3; D is possibly TRBD1 or TRBD2 (5 bases each). The CDR3 length is 13 residues. With 3 bases removed from V and 2 bases from J, the gap between germline ends came to 9 bases. CDR1 and CDR2 (germline): DFQATT, SNEGSKA (reference sequence).

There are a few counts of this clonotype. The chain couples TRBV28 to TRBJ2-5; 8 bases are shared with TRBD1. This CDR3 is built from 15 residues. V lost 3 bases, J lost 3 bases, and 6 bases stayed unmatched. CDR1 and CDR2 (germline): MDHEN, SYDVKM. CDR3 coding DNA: TGTGCCAGCAGTTTGATAGGACAGGGCGAAGAGACCCAGTACTTC. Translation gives CASSLIGQGEETQYF.

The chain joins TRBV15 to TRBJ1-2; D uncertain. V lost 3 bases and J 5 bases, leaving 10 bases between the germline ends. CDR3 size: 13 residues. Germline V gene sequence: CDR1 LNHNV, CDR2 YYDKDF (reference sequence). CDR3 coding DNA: TGTGCCACCAGCAGTGACGGTTCTTATGGCTACACCTTC. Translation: CATSSDGSYGYTF.

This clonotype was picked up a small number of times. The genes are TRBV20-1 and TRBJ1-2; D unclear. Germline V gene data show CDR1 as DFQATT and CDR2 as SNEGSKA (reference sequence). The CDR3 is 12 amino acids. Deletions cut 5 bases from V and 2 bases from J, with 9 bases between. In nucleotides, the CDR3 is TGCAGTGCTCCCCGCGGCAACTATGGCTACACCTTC. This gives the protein CSAPRGNYGYTF.

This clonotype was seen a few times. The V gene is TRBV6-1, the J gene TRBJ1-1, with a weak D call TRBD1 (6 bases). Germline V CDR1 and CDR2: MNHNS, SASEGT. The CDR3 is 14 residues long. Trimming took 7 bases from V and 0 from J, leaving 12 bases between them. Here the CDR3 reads CASTSTGLNTEAFF. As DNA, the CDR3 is TGTGCCAGCACCTCGACAGGTTTGAACACTGAAGCTTTCTTT.